The T cell receptor (beta chain) under discussion was sequenced for a study of T cell responses to AZD1222 COVID-19 vaccine. Notes on the study in general: Repertoires were collected only later (after the peak T cell response had occurred).

Clones were read by immunoSEQ multiplex PCR, and TCRdb kept only the in-frame ones, dropping some. Among more than 150,000 clones, more than 90% were seen once, and the ten largest hold about 1.6%. With 5 bases removed from V and 1 base from J, the gap between germline ends came to 18 bases. The germline V gene has CDR1 SEHNR and CDR2 FQNEAQ (reference sequence). CDR3 length equals 16 residues. As concerns this clone: Its specificity is unknown.

Source: peripheral blood, taken 28 days after the second AZD1222 dose. This TCR was sampled from an adult who received the AZD1222 COVID-19 vaccine. V usage is TRBV7-9 and J usage is TRBJ2-7; D gene ambiguous. As DNA, the CDR3 is TGTGCCAGCAGCCCAACGCCCATCCAGCCTTCCTACGAGCAGTACTTC. It translates to CASSPTPIQPSYEQYF. Based on the CDR3 plus reference TRBV7-9 and TRBJ2-7, the full variable domain is DTGVSQNPRHKITKRGQNVTFRCDPISEHNRLYWYRQTLGQGPEFLTYFQNEAQLEKSRLLSDRFSAERPKGSFSTLEIQRTEQGDSAMYLCASSPTPIQPSYEQYFGPGTRLTVT.